A single sample is the source of the 11 T cell receptor beta chains below, sequenced in a study of blood T cells in healthy people across ages. Primers used in a second PCR of roughly 7 to 12 cycles were a sample-barcoded 5' primer and a J-beta primer mix. Using its own MiXCR run on the 5' RACE reads, TCRdb lists one record per CDR3 protein. The sample yields under 1 million distinct CDR3 sequences, around 42% seen once. Source material: blood. All receptors derive from a man between 60 and 70 years old in good health.

The V gene is TRBV20-1, the J gene TRBJ2-1; 12 positions agree with TRBD2. Trimming took 7 bases from V and 9 from J; bases not matched to a gene: 13. The CDR3 sequence is 15 residues long. CDR1 is DFQATT, CDR2 SNEGSKA, per germline (reference sequence). CDR3 residues: CSVTRLAGEYGEQFF. CDR3 bases: TGCAGTGTCACGAGACTAGCGGGGGAGTACGGTGAGCAGTTCTTC.

The chain recombines TRBV28 with TRBJ2-1; a possible D gene is TRBD2 (6 bases). Germline-derived CDR1 and CDR2 are MDHEN and SYDVKM. The CDR3 has 13 residues. With 3 bases removed from V and 5 bases from J, the gap between germline ends came to 8 bases. The CDR3 DNA is TGTGCCAGCAGTTTCTGCGGGGACAATGAGCAGTTCTTC. Protein product: CASSFCGDNEQFF.

In DNA, the CDR3 is TGTGCCAGCAGCTCCCAGCGGGGGCGATGGGATGAGCAGTTCTTC. It yields the protein CASSSQRGRWDEQFF. V gene TRBV7-2 combines with J gene TRBJ2-1; the match to TRBD2 covers 8 bases. The CDR3 length is 15 residues. Germline values: CDR1 SGHTA, CDR2 FQGNSA. With 4 bases clipped from V and 8 bases from J, the junction kept 10 bases outside the gene matches. Drawing the rest from reference TRBV7-2 and TRBJ2-1, the complete variable domain is GAGVSQSPSNKVTEKGKDVELRCDPISGHTALYWYRQSLGQGLEFLIYFQGNSAPDKSGLPSDRFSAERTGGSVSTLTIQRTQQEDSAVYLCASSSQRGRWDEQFFGPGTRLTVL.

This clonotype came up a few times. The rearrangement uses TRBV12-3 or TRBV12-4 and TRBJ2-7; tentatively, D is TRBD2 (5 bases). V was trimmed by 6 bases and J by 0 bases, leaving 12 bases between them. The CDR3 has 14 residues. CDR3 nucleotides: TGTGCCAGCAGCCCGGACTGGAACTCCTACGAGCAGTACTTC. Encoded protein: CASSPDWNSYEQYF.

V usage is TRBV3-1 and J usage is TRBJ1-1; maybe TRBD1 (5 bases). The CDR3 length is 14 residues. CDR1 is LGHDT, CDR2 YNNKEL, per germline (reference sequence). V lost 7 bases and J 6 bases, leaving 18 bases between the germline ends. The CDR3 sequence is CASTIGLTVAEAFF. The CDR3 nucleotides read TGTGCCAGCACCATAGGCCTGACAGTGGCTGAAGCTTTCTTT.

This clonotype was seen only a few times. The CDR3: CASSLEGGINYNEQYF. CDR3 sequence (DNA): TGCGCCAGCAGCTTGGAGGGGGGAATTAACTACAATGAGCAGTACTTC. V and J are TRBV5-1 and TRBJ2-7; perhaps D is TRBD1 or TRBD2 (6 bases each). The CDR3 has 16 amino acids. Between the trimmed V and J ends, which lost 0 bases and 7 bases, there was a span of 20 bases. Per the germline V gene, CDR1 is SGHRS and CDR2 is YFSETQ. The entire variable domain, with the rest obtained from reference TRBV5-1 and TRBJ2-7, is as follows: KAGVTQTPRYLIKTRGQQVTLSCSPISGHRSVSWYQQTPGQGLQFLFEYFSETQRNKGNFPGRFSGRQFSNSRSEMNVSTLELGDSALYLCASSLEGGINYNEQYFGPGTRLTVT.

The CDR3 sequence: CASSFTGYNQPQHF. The CDR3 nucleotides are TGTGCCAGCAGTTTTACAGGGTACAATCAGCCCCAGCATTTT. The rearrangement uses TRBV28 and TRBJ1-5; tentative D call: TRBD1 (6 bases). V dropped 3 bases and J dropped 3 bases, with 9 bases sitting between them. The CDR3 is made up of 14 amino acids. The germline V gene encodes CDR1 MDHEN and CDR2 SYDVKM.

V gene TRBV28 combines with J gene TRBJ2-3; D possibly corresponds to TRBD2 (7 bases). The CDR3 contains 14 residues. Germline V gene data show CDR1 as MDHEN and CDR2 as SYDVKM. V was shortened by 7 bases and J by 2 bases, with 13 bases between the two germline ends. The chain's CDR3 is CASTEGGSTDTQYF. The CDR3, as DNA: TGTGCCAGCACGGAGGGGGGGTCCACAGATACGCAGTATTTT.

This rearrangement joins TRBV10-3 to TRBJ2-3, with 11 nucleotides matching TRBD1. V lost 8 bases to trimming and J lost 7 bases; unmatched junction nucleotides: 5. The CDR3 loop spans 13 amino acids. Germline CDR1 reads ENHRY; CDR2 reads SYGVKD. CDR3 sequence: CAIGGQGANTQYF. CDR3 sequence (DNA): TGTGCCATCGGTGGACAGGGGGCGAATACGCAGTATTTT.

The chain couples TRBV7-7 to TRBJ1-1; D is unresolved. This CDR3 spans 15 amino acids. With 10 bases removed from V and 0 bases from J, the gap between germline ends came to 18 bases. Germline values: CDR1 SSHAT, CDR2 FNYEAQ (reference sequence). The CDR3 DNA reads as TGTGCCACCATCCCTCTTGACGGCATGAACACTGAAGCTTTCTTT. It is translated as CATIPLDGMNTEAFF.

This clonotype was observed a few times. The V gene is TRBV6-5, the J gene TRBJ2-6; 7 bases are a match to TRBD1. The CDR3 extends over 18 amino acids. The J segment lost 2 bases and the V segment lost 2 bases, leaving 9 bases of the junction unmatched. Germline CDR1 and CDR2: MNHEY and SVGAGI. The CDR3 is CASSYGIDRVAGANVLTF. The CDR3 DNA reads TGTGCCAGCAGTTACGGGATTGACAGGGTCGCTGGGGCCAACGTCCTGACTTTC.